This TCR beta chain was documented in a study of blood T cell repertoires in COVID-19. Study details: Collection of acute and convalescent COVID-19 samples took place in the United States, Italy and Spain. Sources were T cells, B-cell-depleted T cells, or PBMCs; the material itself was cDNA or gDNA.

The V gene's germline CDR1 is GTSNPN and CDR2 SVGIG (reference sequence). The V end lost 7 bases, the J end lost 5 bases, and 8 bases lay between the germline ends. This CDR3 spans 10 amino acids. In the source study's methods: Estimation of nucleated cell counts was performed using reference gene primer amplification. The method was immunoSEQ multiplex PCR; TCRdb's version includes in-frame clones alone and lacks a portion of them. The DNA was the basis for D and trimming; V, J and clone size are from that table. This table has 210,000 or so clones, 80% appearing once. The origin of this receptor is a human donor in a cohort sampled during active COVID-19. Sequences were obtained from peripheral blood. The chain has TRBV30 and TRBJ1-2; D call uncertain. CDR3 in DNA: TGTGCCTCTAGCGGGTATGGCTACACCTTC. It yields the protein CASSGYGYTF.